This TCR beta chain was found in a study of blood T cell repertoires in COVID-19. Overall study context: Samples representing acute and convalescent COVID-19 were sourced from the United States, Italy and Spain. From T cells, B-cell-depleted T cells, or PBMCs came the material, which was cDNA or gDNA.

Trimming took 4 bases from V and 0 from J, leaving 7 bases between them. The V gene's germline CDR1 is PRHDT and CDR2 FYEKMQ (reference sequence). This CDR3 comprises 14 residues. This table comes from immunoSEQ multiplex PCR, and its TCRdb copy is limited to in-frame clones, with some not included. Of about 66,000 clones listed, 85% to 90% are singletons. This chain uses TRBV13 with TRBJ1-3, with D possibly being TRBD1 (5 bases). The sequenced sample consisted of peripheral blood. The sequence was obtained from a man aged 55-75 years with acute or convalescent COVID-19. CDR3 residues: CASSWGGSGNTIYF. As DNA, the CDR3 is TGTGCCAGCAGCTGGGGGGGCTCTGGAAACACCATATATTTT.